These 31 T cell receptor beta chains were sequenced from one sample in a study of shared clonotypes between healthy human individuals. Naive CD8 cells comprised CD45RO-negative, CCR7-positively selected cells, excluding terminally differentiated effector memory CD45RA+ cells. Some clones are missing from TCRdb's copy, which holds only in-frame ones; the method was immunoSEQ multiplex PCR. The table includes 1.5 million to 2.5 million clones, less than 95% detected once. Sequencing used naive CD8+ T cells sorted from blood. All receptors come from a man aged 18 to 29 in good health.

The V call is TRBV5-1, the J call TRBJ2-1; 9 bases are shared with TRBD2. Unmatched junction bases numbered 9, after V lost 4 bases and J lost 4 bases. Germline V lookup: CDR1 SGHRS, CDR2 YFSETQ. The CDR3 is 16 residues long. The CDR3 region is CASSPAGLARYNEQFF. CDR3 nucleotides: TGCGCCAGCAGCCCGGCGGGACTAGCAAGGTACAATGAGCAGTTCTTC. The full variable domain, rest sourced from reference TRBV5-1 and TRBJ2-1, is KAGVTQTPRYLIKTRGQQVTLSCSPISGHRSVSWYQQTPGQGLQFLFEYFSETQRNKGNFPGRFSGRQFSNSRSEMNVSTLELGDSALYLCASSPAGLARYNEQFFGPGTRLTVL.

The chain combines TRBV28 with TRBJ2-3; D unresolved. Germline V gene lookup returns CDR1 MDHEN and CDR2 SYDVKM. CDR3 size: 13 residues. V was pared by 7 bases and J by 4 bases, with 12 bases between. CDR3 loop: CASTFRHADTQYF. For the CDR3, the DNA is TGTGCCAGCACCTTCAGACACGCAGATACGCAGTATTTT.

With respect to this clone: This specimen includes other DNA sequences encoding the same CDR3. This chain uses TRBV19 with TRBJ1-6; 7 bases agree with TRBD1. With 5 bases clipped from V and 5 bases from J, the junction kept 3 bases outside the gene matches. The CDR3 is made up of 14 amino acids. Germline-derived CDR1 and CDR2 are LNHDA and SQIVND (reference sequence). The CDR3 sequence: CASSVGTDNSPLHF. Written as DNA, the CDR3 is TGTGCCAGTAGTGTAGGGACAGATAATTCACCCCTCCACTTT.

The table lists this clone with a count of one. The rearrangement uses TRBV6-5 and TRBJ2-7; 10 bases align to TRBD2. With V trimmed by 2 bases and J by 7 bases, 8 bases remained unmatched. The CDR3 length is 15 residues. Germline values: CDR1 MNHEY, CDR2 SVGAGI. DNA for the CDR3: TGTGCCAGCAGTTACCTGGCTAGCGGGAGCTGGGAGCAGTACTTC. Translated: CASSYLASGSWEQYF.

This clone has a handful of counts. The rearrangement links TRBV11-2 to TRBJ1-2; TRBD1 is a possible D gene (6 bases). Trimming took off 0 bases at V and 4 bases at J, with 12 bases between the two ends. The CDR3 is 15 residues long. From germline, CDR1 is SGHAT and CDR2 FQNNGV. The CDR3 coding sequence is TGTGCCAGCAGCTTAGAACCAGGGGAGTCCTATGGCTACACCTTC. Residues: CASSLEPGESYGYTF.

The CDR3 here is CASSFGTDKAFF. DNA of the CDR3: TGTGCCAGCAGCTTCGGAACGGATAAAGCTTTCTTT. The chain carries TRBV7-9 and TRBJ1-1; no definite D call. V was clipped by 3 bases and J by 9 bases, with 11 bases between them. Germline V gene data show CDR1 as SEHNR and CDR2 as FQNEAQ (reference sequence). This CDR3 has 12 amino acids.

This chain links TRBV10-3 with TRBJ2-3; possible D gene TRBD2, 6 bases. Deletions cut 2 bases from V and 0 bases from J, with 15 bases between. This CDR3 is built from 17 residues. CDR1 ENHRY and CDR2 SYGVKD come from the germline V gene. CDR3 bases: TGTGCCATCAGTGAGACGGGTCTAGCGATTAGCACAGATACGCAGTATTTT. It specifies CAISETGLAISTDTQYF.

The chain employs TRBV7-9 and TRBJ2-1; 8 bases fit TRBD2. The CDR3 sequence is 15 residues long. V gave up 4 bases and J gave up 4 bases; unmatched junction bases: 6. CDR1 SEHNR and CDR2 FQNEAQ come from the germline V gene (reference sequence). The CDR3 loop reads CASSYGLAAYNEQFF. DNA for the CDR3: TGTGCCAGCAGCTATGGACTAGCAGCATACAATGAGCAGTTCTTC.

This CDR3 is CASSTDASDHQPQHF. The CDR3 DNA follows: TGTGCCAGTAGTACGGACGCAAGCGACCATCAGCCCCAGCATTTT. The chain combines TRBV19 with TRBJ1-5, with D unclear. Per the germline V gene, CDR1 is LNHDA and CDR2 is SQIVND (reference sequence). V was shortened by 4 bases and J by 5 bases, with 15 bases between the two germline ends. The CDR3 extends over 15 amino acids.

The V call is TRBV4-3, the J call TRBJ2-1; D remains ambiguous. V was shortened by 1 base and J by 0 bases, with 16 bases between the two germline ends. From germline, CDR1 is LGHNA and CDR2 YSLEER. The CDR3 is 18 amino acids. The CDR3: CASSQVSYPQSSYNEQFF. CDR3 DNA sequence: TGCGCCAGCAGCCAAGTAAGCTATCCCCAAAGCTCCTACAATGAGCAGTTCTTC.

The V and J genes are TRBV11-3 and TRBJ2-1; D possibly corresponds to TRBD2 (5 bases). This CDR3 has 18 amino acids. Germline V gives CDR1 SGHNT, CDR2 YENEEA. V was clipped by 5 bases and J by 0 bases, with 20 bases between them. CDR3 amino acids: CASSPTSIEPPSYNEQFF. Here the CDR3 DNA reads TGTGCCAGCAGCCCCACTAGTATTGAACCCCCCTCCTACAATGAGCAGTTCTTC.

This chain links TRBV9 with TRBJ2-7; D is unresolved. CDR1 SGDLS and CDR2 YYNGEE come from the germline V gene. The CDR3 spans 14 residues. Trimming removed 4 bases at V and 4 bases at J, with 15 bases between. In nucleotides, the CDR3 is TGTGCCAGCAGCCCCGTTGGAATGGGGTACGAGCAGTACTTC. It is translated as CASSPVGMGYEQYF.

J is TRBJ1-5 and V is TRBV21-1. TRBV21-1 counts as a pseudogene. This CDR3 is 16 amino acids long. The CDR3 bases are TGTGCCAGCAGCAAAGGGAGGGGAGGCAGCAATCAGCCCCAGCATTTT. Amino acid sequence: CASSKGRGGSNQPQHF.

This clone has just one count. V and J are TRBV10-3 and TRBJ2-5, with 12 bases aligning to TRBD2. With V trimmed by 6 bases and J by 0 bases, 5 bases remained unmatched. CDR1 is ENHRY and CDR2 is SYGVKD in the germline V gene. This CDR3 is 16 amino acids long. The CDR3: CAISKTSGGNQETQYF. The CDR3 DNA sequence: TGTGCCATCAGCAAGACTAGCGGGGGAAACCAAGAGACCCAGTACTTC.

The chain employs TRBV5-8 and TRBJ2-3; D possibly matches TRBD1 or TRBD2 (6 bases each). Germline V lookup: CDR1 SGHTS, CDR2 YDEGEE. The germline V and J ends were trimmed by 0 bases and 1 base, with 18 bases remaining between them. CDR3 length: 18 residues. The CDR3 region has the DNA TGTGCCAGCAGCTTGGTGTATTGGGACACGGGGGGCACAGATACGCAGTATTTT. Protein product: CASSLVYWDTGGTDTQYF.

The sample holds a few counts of this clone. This chain joins TRBV11-2 and TRBJ1-2, with a possible D match to TRBD1 (5 bases). Between the trimmed V and J ends, which lost 4 bases and 4 bases, there was a span of 16 bases. The CDR3 has 15 residues. Germline assignment: CDR1 SGHAT and CDR2 FQNNGV. Here the CDR3 reads CASSYLGGAAYGYTF. The CDR3, as DNA: TGTGCCAGCAGCTACTTGGGCGGGGCAGCCTATGGCTACACCTTC. The whole variable domain, filled in from reference TRBV11-2 and TRBJ1-2, reads EAGVAQSPRYKIIEKRQSVAFWCNPISGHATLYWYQQILGQGPKLLIQFQNNGVVDDSQLPKDRFSAERLKGVDSTLKIQPAKLEDSAVYLCASSYLGGAAYGYTFGSGTRLTVV.

The chain uses TRBV7-9 and TRBJ2-3; D assignment may be TRBD1 or TRBD2 (6 bases each). There are 15 residues in the CDR3. Germline CDR1 SEHNR, CDR2 FQNEAQ (reference sequence). Trimming cost V 5 bases and J 1 base, with 13 bases left between them. CDR3 nucleotides: TGTGCCAGCAGCAGTGGTAGGGGGGGCACAGATACGCAGTATTTT. Translation: CASSSGRGGTDTQYF.

The V call is TRBV27, the J call TRBJ2-1; TRBD2 agrees at 12 bases. This CDR3 region has 13 residues. Germline loops: CDR1 MNHEY, CDR2 SMNVEV (reference sequence). J gave up 13 bases and V 6 bases, and 7 bases lay outside the gene matches. The CDR3 reads CASSPAGLAGQFF. For the CDR3, the DNA is TGTGCCAGCAGCCCCGCGGGACTAGCGGGTCAGTTCTTC.

This clone has only one observation. This chain joins TRBV6-1 and TRBJ2-2; 7 positions match TRBD1. V gave up 8 bases and J gave up 1 base; unmatched junction bases: 4. CDR1 is MNHNS and CDR2 is SASEGT in the germline V gene. The length of the CDR3 is 14 residues. The CDR3 DNA is TGTGCCAGCGGCAGGACAGGGAACACCGGGGAGCTGTTTTTT. Protein sequence: CASGRTGNTGELFF.

The gene calls are TRBV9 and TRBJ2-7; maybe TRBD1 (5 bases). V lost 3 bases to trimming and J lost 3 bases, with 13 bases between them. The germline gives CDR1 SGDLS, CDR2 YYNGEE. CDR3 size: 14 residues. The CDR3 loop is CASSEGQLGYEQYF. In nucleotides, the CDR3 is TGTGCCAGCAGCGAGGGGCAGCTAGGCTACGAGCAGTACTTC.

This chain links TRBV27 with TRBJ2-7, with 11 nucleotides matching TRBD2. The V and J ends lost 5 bases and 4 bases, in that order; junction bases with no gene match: 4. Germline V gene data show CDR1 as MNHEY and CDR2 as SMNVEV (reference sequence). The CDR3 is 14 amino acids. CDR3 sequence (DNA): TGTGCCAGCAGTGGGACTAGCGGAGTTTACGAGCAGTACTTC. It is translated as CASSGTSGVYEQYF.

Concerning this clone itself: This CDR3 is also generated by other DNA sequences in the sample. The genes are TRBV29-1 and TRBJ1-1; the D gene is possibly TRBD1 (5 bases). Trimming left V 1 base short and J 4 bases short, with 10 bases between. This CDR3 is 13 amino acids long. The germline V gene encodes CDR1 SQVTM and CDR2 ANQGSEA. The CDR3 region is CSVEGGEVTEAFF. The CDR3 nucleotides are TGCAGCGTTGAAGGGGGCGAGGTCACTGAAGCTTTCTTT. Drawing the rest from reference TRBV29-1 and TRBJ1-1, the complete variable domain is SAVISQKPSRDICQRGTSLTIQCQVDSQVTMMFWYRQQPGQSLTLIATANQGSEATYESGFVIDKFPISRPNLTFSTLTVSNMSPEDSSIYLCSVEGGEVTEAFFGQGTRLTVV.

This clone has just one count. This chain joins TRBV2 and TRBJ2-5; D may be TRBD2 (7 bases). Germline V CDR1 and CDR2: SNHLY, FYNNEI. The germline V and J ends were trimmed by 5 bases and 2 bases, with 18 bases remaining between them. This CDR3 contains 16 residues. The CDR3 DNA reads TGTGCCAGCAGTCGACCCGGACTAGGGGGACAAGAGACCCAGTACTTC. This sequence encodes CASSRPGLGGQETQYF. Using reference TRBV2 and TRBJ2-5 for the parts outside the CDR3, the full variable domain is EPEVTQTPSHQVTQMGQEVILRCVPISNHLYFYWYRQILGQKVEFLVSFYNNEISEKSEIFDDQFSVERPDGSNFTLKIRSTKLEDSAMYFCASSRPGLGGQETQYFGPGTRLLVL.

The V call is TRBV11-2, the J call TRBJ2-5; no clear D gene. The CDR3 runs to 12 residues. CDR1 and CDR2 (germline): SGHAT, FQNNGV. Between the trimmed V and J ends, which lost 4 bases and 5 bases, there was a span of 8 bases. The CDR3 spells CASSSVEETQYF. The DNA for the CDR3 is TGTGCCAGCAGCTCCGTGGAGGAGACCCAGTACTTC.

The chain has TRBV29-1 and TRBJ2-5; 9 nucleotides align to TRBD2. Germline V gene data show CDR1 as SQVTM and CDR2 as ANQGSEA. The V gene end was trimmed by 6 bases and the J gene end by 2 bases; junction bases not matched to a gene: 7. The CDR3 totals 14 residues. CDR3 residues: CSVDGTSLQETQYF. The CDR3, as DNA: TGCAGCGTGGATGGGACTAGCCTACAAGAGACCCAGTACTTC.

This chain connects TRBV7-6 to TRBJ2-7, with D hard to call. The CDR3 runs to 14 residues. V shed 0 bases and J shed 6 bases, with 12 bases lying between them. The germline V gene has CDR1 SGHVS and CDR2 FNYEAQ. The CDR3 bases are TGTGCCAGCAGCTTAGCGGTATCGGATGGCGAGCAGTACTTC. It is translated as CASSLAVSDGEQYF.

This sequence joins TRBV29-1 and TRBJ2-5; D is undetermined. Trimming shortened V by 6 bases and J by 1 base, and 21 bases separated the two germline ends. This CDR3 is built from 16 residues. The germline gives CDR1 SQVTM, CDR2 ANQGSEA. The CDR3 region has the DNA TGCAGCGTCCTGGACCCCGCGGCCCTTATCCAAGAGACCCAGTACTTC. Encoded protein: CSVLDPAALIQETQYF.

This clone appeared a single time. The chain uses TRBV7-8 and TRBJ2-7, with D unclear. V was clipped by 3 bases and J by 2 bases, with 8 bases between them. The germline gives CDR1 SGHVS, CDR2 FQNEAQ. This CDR3 region has 13 residues. The CDR3 loop reads CASSFGWPYEQYF. CDR3 nucleotides: TGTGCCAGCAGCTTTGGCTGGCCCTACGAGCAGTACTTC.

Notes on this clone: At one of its ends the junction is not consistent with the germline gene, which may arise from a read error. V is TRBV6-1 and J is TRBJ2-4; D possibly corresponds to TRBD2 (5 bases). This CDR3 contains 13 residues. Germline CDR1 MNHNS, CDR2 SASEGT. The CDR3 loop is CASRKGAQNIQYF. The CDR3 region has the DNA TGTGCCAGCAGGAAGGGAGCCCAAAACATTCAGTACTTC.

The chain is built from TRBV6-1 and TRBJ2-1; 10 nucleotides line up with TRBD2. From germline, CDR1 is MNHNS and CDR2 SASEGT. With 6 bases clipped from V and 14 bases from J, the junction kept 16 bases outside the gene matches. The length of the CDR3 is 15 residues. CDR3 sequence (DNA): TGTGCCAGCAGCTACCCGTCTAGCGGGGGCCTAGAGGAGTTCTTC. Amino acids: CASSYPSSGGLEEFF.

The rearrangement joins TRBV7-6 to TRBJ1-1, with 8 nucleotides matching TRBD1. This CDR3 spans 13 amino acids. Germline CDR1 and CDR2: SGHVS and FNYEAQ. J was trimmed by 11 bases and V by 3 bases; bases with no gene match: 8. The CDR3 here is CASSLGQANEAFF. CDR3 DNA sequence: TGTGCCAGCAGCTTGGGACAGGCAAACGAGGCTTTCTTT.